Listed below are T cell receptor beta chains from one sample, sequenced in a study of technical replicates of blood from several donors. Profiled with immunoSEQ multiplex PCR; TCRdb holds only in-frame clones, not every one. This table has about 79,000 clones, roughly 94% appearing once. Input material: T cells isolated from PBMCs. Receptors originate from a human donor in good health. The CDR3 runs from the conserved cysteine through the conserved F or W. The D gene is left open where the match is weak. Size is stated for part of the rows, as once, few or many counts, or as a class when the clone is expanded.

d_gene,abundance,j_gene,v_gene,CDR3nt,CDR3aa
-,-,TRBJ2-7,TRBV10-2,TGCGCCAGCACAGGGCGGCAGCTCCATATCGAGCAGTACTTC,CASTGRQLHIEQYF
-,-,TRBJ1-1,TRBV6-6,TGTGCCAGCAGTTACTCCCACCAAGACGGGTACACTGAAGCTTTCTTT,CASSYSHQDGYTEAFF
-,-,TRBJ2-7,TRBV7-9,TGTGCCAGCAGCTTAGTTACAGGGAACTACGAGCAGTACTTC,CASSLVTGNYEQYF
-,-,TRBJ2-7,TRBV10-2,TGCGCCAGCAGTCCCGGGACTTCTTACGAGCAGTACTTC,CASSPGTSYEQYF
-,-,TRBJ2-7,TRBV27,TGTGCCAGCCGGGGGGCCGAGCAGTACTTC,CASRGAEQYF
TRBD2,-,TRBJ2-2,TRBV6-1,TGTGCCAGCAGTGCGACTAGCGGGGGGAACACCGGGGAGCTGTTTTTT,CASSATSGGNTGELFF
TRBD1,-,TRBJ2-1,TRBV5-6,TGTGCCAGCAGCCACCGGGACAGGCAGTTCTTC,CASSHRDRQFF
TRBD1,-,TRBJ2-5,TRBV27,TGTGCCAGCAGTCACTCGGACAGGGGGGTACAAGAGACCCAGTACTTC,CASSHSDRGVQETQYF
TRBD2,-,TRBJ2-7,TRBV6-1,TGTGCCAGCAGTGAAAGTCGACTAGCGGGGGTCGAGCAGTACTTC,CASSESRLAGVEQYF
TRBD2,-,TRBJ2-7,TRBV5-4,TGTGCCAGCAGTAGGACTAGCGGGACCTACGAGCAGTACTTC,CASSRTSGTYEQYF
TRBD2,-,TRBJ2-7,TRBV29-1,TGCAGCGTCTTTGAGCGGGCTAGCGGGAAGTACGAGCAGTACTTC,CSVFERASGKYEQYF
-,-,TRBJ2-3,TRBV4-1,TGCGCCAGCAGCCCTTTGCCCCAGGCAGATACGCAGTATTTT,CASSPLPQADTQYF
-,-,TRBJ1-6,TRBV4-1,TGCGCCAGCAGCCAAGCGCGCCAGGGGATAAGGGGACCCCTCCACTTT,CASSQARQGIRGPLHF
-,-,TRBJ1-2,TRBV7-9,TGTGCCAGCAGCTCTCCTCCTACAGGCCTTGGTGGCTACACCTTC,CASSSPPTGLGGYTF
TRBD1,-,TRBJ2-5,TRBV5-1,TGCGCCAGCACACCGGGACAGGGGATAACTGTCCAAGAGACCCAGTACTTC,CASTPGQGITVQETQYF
TRBD1,-,TRBJ2-2,TRBV5-1,TGCGCCAGCAGCTTGGATACAGGGGGAGGCACCGGGGAGCTGTTTTTT,CASSLDTGGGTGELFF
-,-,TRBJ1-4,TRBV6-5,TGTGCCAGCAGTCCTGGACAGCCCCAAAAACTGTTTTTT,CASSPGQPQKLFF
TRBD1,-,TRBJ2-6,TRBV10-3,TGTGCCATCAGGGAAAGGACAGGGGGCTTCTTGATCTCTGGGGCCAACGTCCTGACTTTC,CAIRERTGGFLISGANVLTF
-,once,TRBJ1-2,TRBV27,TGTGCCAGCAGTGCCCCACAGGGCTATGGCTACACCTTC,CASSAPQGYGYTF
-,-,TRBJ2-7,TRBV11-2,TGTGCCAGCAGCCGGACGGACATAGGTACGGCCGAGCAGTACTTC,CASSRTDIGTAEQYF
-,-,TRBJ1-1,TRBV9,TGTGCCAGCAGCGTCTACAGGGACGGGAACACTGAAGCTTTCTTT,CASSVYRDGNTEAFF
-,-,TRBJ2-5,TRBV2,TGTGCCAGCAGTTTAGTGACACCCCAAGAGACCCAGTACTTC,CASSLVTPQETQYF
-,-,TRBJ1-1,TRBV7-2,TGTGCCAGCAGCTTATATGGTCGGGACACTGAAGCTTTCTTT,CASSLYGRDTEAFF
-,-,TRBJ2-1,TRBV2,TGTGCCAGCAGTGAGCGGGTAAGCTCCTACAATGAGCAGTTCTTC,CASSERVSSYNEQFF
-,-,TRBJ1-3,TRBV6-5,TGTGCCAGCAGTTTTCGCCCCGAGAGCTCTGGAAACACCATATATTTT,CASSFRPESSGNTIYF
TRBD2,once,TRBJ2-1,TRBV30,TGTGCCTGGAGTGAAAGAGCGGGGAGAAACTACAATGAGCAGTTCTTC,CAWSERAGRNYNEQFF
TRBD1,-,TRBJ2-7,TRBV7-9,TGTGCCAGCAGCCCGTGGACAGGTCGTTACGAGCAGTACTTC,CASSPWTGRYEQYF
TRBD2,-,TRBJ2-7,TRBV9,TGTGCCAGCAGCGGCGGGAGCTCCTACGAGCAGTACTTC,CASSGGSSYEQYF
TRBD1,-,TRBJ1-1,TRBV9,TGTGCCAGCAGCACCCCGAGGCAGGGGGGGAACACTGAAGCTTTCTTT,CASSTPRQGGNTEAFF